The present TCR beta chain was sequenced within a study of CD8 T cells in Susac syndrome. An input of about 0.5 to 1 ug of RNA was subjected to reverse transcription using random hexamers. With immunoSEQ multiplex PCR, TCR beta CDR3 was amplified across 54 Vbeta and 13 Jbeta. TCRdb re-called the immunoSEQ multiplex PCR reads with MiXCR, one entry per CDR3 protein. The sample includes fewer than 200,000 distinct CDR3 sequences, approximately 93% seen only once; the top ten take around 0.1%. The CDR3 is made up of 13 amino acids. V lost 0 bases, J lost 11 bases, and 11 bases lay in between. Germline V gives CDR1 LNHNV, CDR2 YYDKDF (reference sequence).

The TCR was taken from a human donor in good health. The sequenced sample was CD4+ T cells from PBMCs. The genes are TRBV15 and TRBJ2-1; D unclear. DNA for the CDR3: TGTGCCACCAGCAGAGAGAGTGCGAATAAGCAGTTCTTC. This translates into CATSRESANKQFF.